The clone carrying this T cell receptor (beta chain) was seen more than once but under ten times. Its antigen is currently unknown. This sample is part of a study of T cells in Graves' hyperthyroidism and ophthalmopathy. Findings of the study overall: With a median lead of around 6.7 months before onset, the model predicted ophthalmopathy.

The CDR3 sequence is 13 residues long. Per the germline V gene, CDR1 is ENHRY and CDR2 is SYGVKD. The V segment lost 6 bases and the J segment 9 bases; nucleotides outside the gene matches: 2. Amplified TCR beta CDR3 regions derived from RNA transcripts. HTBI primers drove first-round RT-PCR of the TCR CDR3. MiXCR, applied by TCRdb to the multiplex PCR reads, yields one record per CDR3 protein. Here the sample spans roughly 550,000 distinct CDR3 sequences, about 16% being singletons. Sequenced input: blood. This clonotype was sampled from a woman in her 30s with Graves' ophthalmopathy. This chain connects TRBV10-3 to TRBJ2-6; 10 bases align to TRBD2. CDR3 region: CAIRGTSDNVLTF. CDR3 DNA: TGTGCCATCAGGGGGACTAGCGACAACGTCCTGACTTTC.